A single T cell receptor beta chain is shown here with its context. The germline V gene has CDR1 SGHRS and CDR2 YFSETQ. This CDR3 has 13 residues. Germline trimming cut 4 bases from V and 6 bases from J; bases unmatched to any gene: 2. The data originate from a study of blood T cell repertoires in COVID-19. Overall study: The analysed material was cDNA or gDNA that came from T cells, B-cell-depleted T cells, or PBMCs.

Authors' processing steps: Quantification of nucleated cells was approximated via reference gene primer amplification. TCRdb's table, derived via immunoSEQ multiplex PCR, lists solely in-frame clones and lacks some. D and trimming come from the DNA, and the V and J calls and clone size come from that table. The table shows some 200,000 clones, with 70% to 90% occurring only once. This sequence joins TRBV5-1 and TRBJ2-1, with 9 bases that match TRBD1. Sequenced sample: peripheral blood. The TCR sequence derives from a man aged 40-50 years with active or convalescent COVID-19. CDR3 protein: CASSRDRANEQFF. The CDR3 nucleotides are TGCGCCAGCAGCCGGGACAGGGCCAATGAGCAGTTCTTC. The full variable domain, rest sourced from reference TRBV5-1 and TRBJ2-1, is KAGVTQTPRYLIKTRGQQVTLSCSPISGHRSVSWYQQTPGQGLQFLFEYFSETQRNKGNFPGRFSGRQFSNSRSEMNVSTLELGDSALYLCASSRDRANEQFFGPGTRLTVL.